The rows below give T cell receptor beta chains drawn from one sample of a study of tumor and adjacent non-tumor tissue in lung cancer. TCRdb processed the multiplex PCR reads anew with MiXCR; each CDR3 protein has one entry. The repertoire holds about 68,000 distinct CDR3 sequences, with around 60% as singletons. Sequencing was carried out using lung tumor tissue. The receptor set was obtained from a man aged 45 to 65 with non-small cell lung cancer. The CDR3 runs from the conserved cysteine through the conserved F or W. A D gene is named only where the DNA matches it firmly. Clone size is shown for a subset of rows, as once, few, many or a class of expanded clone.

cdr3_length	v_call	d_call	clone_size	j_call	cdr3_aa	cdr3_nt
14	TRBV7-9	TRBD1	NA	TRBJ1-1	CVRSGGIGQAEAFF	TGTGTCAGGAGCGGGGGTATCGGACAGGCTGAAGCTTTCTTT
16	TRBV6-6	TRBD2	NA	TRBJ2-5	CANSPGLAGGLETQHF	TGTGCCAACAGTCCGGGACTAGCGGGGGGTCTAGAGACCCAGCACTTC
18	TRBV5-4	TRBD2	few	TRBJ2-7	CASSSRGSGRGGTYEQYF	TGTGCCAGCAGCTCCCGCGGTAGCGGGAGGGGAGGAACCTACGAGCAGTACTTC
14	TRBV20-1	NA	NA	TRBJ2-3	CSAWRGGPKDTQYF	TGCAGTGCTTGGCGCGGGGGCCCCAAGGATACGCAGTATTTT
14	TRBV29-1	NA	NA	TRBJ2-1	CSAETNGACNEQFF	TGCAGCGCTGAAACTAACGGGGCTTGCAATGAGCAGTTCTTC
16	TRBV10-3	NA	many	TRBJ1-5	CAISELGQGNNQPQHF	TGTGCCATCAGTGAGTTGGGACAAGGGAACAATCAGCCCCAGCATTTT
12	TRBV29-1	NA	NA	TRBJ2-5	CSILGSVGTQYF	TGCAGCATTCTGGGGTCCGTAGGGACCCAGTACTTC
15	TRBV10-3	NA	many	TRBJ1-5	CAISRTENSNQPQHF	TGTGCCATCAGTCGGACAGAGAATAGCAATCAGCCCCAGCATTTT
19	TRBV5-8	NA	NA	TRBJ1-4	CASSLDYWDIMTTNGKLFF	TGTGCCAGCAGCTTGGACTACTGGGACATTATGACAACTAATGGAAAACTGTTTTTT
17	TRBV6-1	TRBD2	many	TRBJ2-1	CASSEAPGGGQYNEQFF	TGTGCCAGCAGTGAAGCCCCGGGGGGGGGTCAATACAATGAGCAGTTCTTC
13	TRBV5-4	TRBD2	many	TRBJ2-3	CASRFGGSDTQYF	TGTGCCAGCAGGTTCGGGGGGTCAGATACGCAGTATTTT
14	TRBV5-1	NA	many	TRBJ2-3	CASSLVQGTDTQYF	TGCGCCAGCAGCTTGGTGCAGGGCACAGATACGCAGTATTTT
14	TRBV20-1	NA	NA	TRBJ2-7	CSAREHGRAGEQYF	TGCAGTGCTAGAGAACACGGGAGAGCAGGGGAGCAGTACTTC
15	TRBV11-3	NA	NA	TRBJ2-2	CASSLVGTQHRGAVF	TGTGCCAGCAGCTTAGTGGGAACTCAACACCGGGGAGCTGTTTTT
14	TRBV29-1	NA	NA	TRBJ2-5	CRVDRGSLGETQYF	TGCAGAGTCGACCGAGGAAGTCTAGGAGAGACCCAGTATTTC
11	TRBV12-3/TRBV12-4	NA	once	TRBJ1-2	CASTLDRDYTF	TGTGCCAGCACTCTGGACCGTGACTACACCTTC
15	TRBV29-1	NA	NA	TRBJ2-3	CGATIGGTSTDTQYF	TGCGGCGCCACGATCGGGGGAACTAGCACAGATACGCAGTATTTT
13	TRBV12-3/TRBV12-4	TRBD1	many	TRBJ2-5	CASSSSDRGYQYF	TGTGCCAGCAGTTCCTCGGACAGGGGGTACCAGTACTTC
14	TRBV10-1	NA	NA	TRBJ2-3	CVSTDTGNTDTLYF	TGCGTCAGCACTGATACAGGGAACACAGATACGCTGTATTTT
13	TRBV28	NA	many	TRBJ2-7	CASSLSGILEQYF	TGTGCCAGCAGTTTGTCTGGGATTCTCGAGCAGTACTTC
12	TRBV29-1	NA	NA	TRBJ2-1	CSARQTISELFF	TGCAGCGCCCGACAGACTATCAGTGAGCTGTTCTTC
14	TRBV20-1	NA	NA	TRBJ2-5	CSAREGGAQETQYF	TGCAGTGCGAGGGAGGGGGGGGCCCAAGAGACCCAGTACTTC
15	TRBV11-3	NA	NA	TRBJ2-3	CASSLGTIATETQYF	TGTGCCAGCAGCTTAGGGACTATCGCTACAGAAACGCAGTATTTT
11	TRBV7-9	NA	many	TRBJ2-7	CASSYNYEQYF	TGTGCCAGCAGTTACAACTACGAGCAGTACTTC
14	TRBV6-2/TRBV6-3	NA	NA	TRBJ1-1	CDSNPGRLNTEVFF	TGTGACAGCAATCCGGGACGGTTGAACACTGAAGTTTTCTTT
15	TRBV5-1	NA	many	TRBJ2-2	CASSTGQRNTGELFF	TGCGCCAGCAGCACTGGACAGAGGAACACCGGGGAGCTGTTTTTT
15	TRBV6-5	TRBD1	many	TRBJ2-1	CASSRGQGRKNEQFF	TGTGCCAGCTCTCGGGGACAGGGGCGAAAGAATGAGCAGTTCTTC
11	TRBV6-1	NA	NA	TRBJ2-1	CVSGSGNEQFF	TGTGTCTCGGGCAGCGGCAATGAGCAGTTCTTC
13	TRBV29-1	NA	many	TRBJ1-5	CSVARGNNQPQHF	TGCAGCGTAGCCCGGGGCAACAATCAGCCCCAGCATTTT
16	TRBV14	TRBD2	once	TRBJ2-3	CASSKRGLVGTDTQYF	TGTGCAAGCAGCAAGCGGGGGCTGGTCGGCACAGATACGCAGTATTTT
15	TRBV5-1	NA	NA	TRBJ2-3	CASSLEYGYTSTQYF	TGCGCCAGCAGCTTGGAGTACGGATACACAAGTACGCAGTATTTT
13	TRBV29-1	TRBD1	NA	TRBJ2-5	CSVEPGDSGTQYF	TGCAGCGTTGAGCCCGGGGACAGCGGAACCCAGTACTTC
14	TRBV30	NA	few	TRBJ2-7	CAWSVPSDSYEQYF	TGTGCCTGGAGTGTACCCAGCGACTCCTACGAGCAGTACTTC
14	TRBV10-3	NA	NA	TRBJ2-6	CAISDTRGANVLTF	TGTGCCATCAGTGACACTCGGGGGGCCAACGTCCTGACTTTC
15	TRBV6-2/TRBV6-3	TRBD2	NA	TRBJ2-7	CVSSYSSGGPYERYF	TGTGTCAGCAGTTACTCGAGCGGGGGCCCGTACGAGCGGTACTTC
12	TRBV12-3/TRBV12-4	NA	many	TRBJ1-1	CASSLERAEASF	TGTGCCAGCAGTTTGGAGAGGGCTGAAGCTTCCTTT
15	TRBV6-6	NA	NA	TRBJ2-4	CARSCGGMAKNIQYF	TGTGCCAGGAGTTGTGGGGGAATGGCCAAAAACATTCAGTACTTC
14	TRBV11-2	NA	many	TRBJ2-1	CASSLDTTRRGPFF	TGTGCCAGCAGCTTAGACACCACCAGGAGGGGGCCGTTCTTC
13	TRBV18	NA	NA	TRBJ2-3	CASSSPGLDTQYF	TGTGCCAGCTCATCGCCAGGGTTAGATACGCAGTATTTT
11	TRBV29-1	NA	NA	TRBJ2-7	CSVIGGVEQYF	TGCAGCGTTATAGGTGGCGTGGAGCAGTACTTC
12	TRBV30	NA	many	TRBJ2-3	CAWSDWGYTQYF	TGTGCCTGGAGTGACTGGGGTTATACGCAGTATTTT
15	TRBV11-2	NA	many	TRBJ2-3	CASSLVGGLTDTQYF	TGTGCCAGCAGCTTAGTAGGCGGACTCACAGATACGCAGTATTTT
14	TRBV6-1	TRBD1	many	TRBJ2-5	CASRRQGIGETQYF	TGTGCCAGCAGACGACAGGGGATCGGGGAGACCCAGTACTTC
18	TRBV5-4	TRBD2	many	TRBJ2-1	CASSFGLAGVSSYNEQFF	TGTGCCAGCAGCTTTGGACTAGCGGGAGTCTCCTCCTACAATGAGCAGTTCTTC
16	TRBV5-1	NA	many	TRBJ1-2	CASSLGTLPINYGYTF	TGCGCCAGCAGCTTGGGCACCTTACCGATTAACTATGGCTACACCTTC
14	TRBV29-1	NA	NA	TRBJ2-7	CSVVFASGSCEQYF	TGCAGCGTTGTATTCGCTAGTGGCAGCTGCGAGCAGTACTTC
15	TRBV11-2	NA	NA	TRBJ2-2	CASSNQLWEDGELFF	TGTGCCAGCAGCAATCAACTTTGGGAGGACGGGGAACTGTTTTTT
13	TRBV20-1	NA	NA	TRBJ2-1	CSADPGSYNEQFF	TGCAGTGCCGACCCGGGCTCCTACAATGAGCAGTTCTTC
14	TRBV5-6	NA	many	TRBJ1-3	CASSPYGEENTIYF	TGTGCCAGCAGCCCGTACGGGGAAGAAAACACCATATATTTT
17	TRBV6-1	TRBD1	many	TRBJ1-5	CASSPRLRQGDNQPQHF	TGTGCCAGCAGTCCCCGACTCAGACAGGGCGACAATCAGCCCCAGCATTTT